Presented here are 28 T cell receptor beta chains from one specimen sequenced in a study of OX40 agonist ivuxolimab in advanced cancers. Clones were sequenced by immunoSEQ multiplex PCR, and TCRdb holds only the in-frame ones, with some missing. The sample carries roughly 70,000 clones, more than 80% recorded once. The sequencing used CD4+ or CD8+ T cells sorted from blood, collected in a trial of the OX40 agonist ivuxolimab. These receptors were obtained from an adult with an advanced solid tumor such as melanoma, head and neck, liver or kidney cancer.

This sequence joins TRBV7-2 and TRBJ1-3; D remains ambiguous. The germline V gene has CDR1 SGHTA and CDR2 FQGNSA. This CDR3 spans 11 amino acids. Trimming cost V 5 bases and J 8 bases, with 7 bases left between them. CDR3 protein: CASSPRDTIYF. Written as DNA, the CDR3 is TGTGCCAGCAGCCCGCGAGACACCATATATTTT.

The V call is TRBV4-1, the J call TRBJ2-3; D is unresolved. This CDR3 is 15 amino acids long. With 5 bases removed from V and 0 bases from J, the gap between germline ends came to 12 bases. Germline CDR1 reads MGHRA; CDR2 reads YSYEKL. The CDR3 nucleotides read TGCGCCAGCAGCAGAACCGGCTCTAGCACAGATACGCAGTATTTT. Translating it yields CASSRTGSSTDTQYF.

Relative to its sample, this clone is medium-sized. V and J are TRBV19 and TRBJ2-7, with D perhaps being TRBD1 or TRBD2 (5 bases each). The germline V gene has CDR1 LNHDA and CDR2 SQIVND (reference sequence). The V end was cut by 5 bases, the J end by 2 bases, with 13 bases between. The CDR3 runs 14 residues. This CDR3 reads CASSYGDPTYEQYF. The CDR3, as DNA: TGTGCCAGTAGTTATGGGGACCCCACCTACGAGCAGTACTTC.

This clone has just one count. This rearrangement joins TRBV5-5 to TRBJ1-1; 10 bases line up with TRBD1. V shed 4 bases, J shed 1 base, and the junction held 7 bases outside the gene matches. This CDR3 comprises 16 residues. Germline assignment: CDR1 SGHKS and CDR2 YYEKEE (reference sequence). CDR3 nucleotides: TGTGCCAGCAGCCTACGTAGGGACAGGGGGAACACTGAAGCTTTCTTT. This sequence encodes CASSLRRDRGNTEAFF.

The chain links TRBV10-3 to TRBJ1-1, with a tentative D call TRBD1 (6 bases). Germline V CDR1 and CDR2: ENHRY, SYGVKD. V was pared by 6 bases and J by 8 bases, with 16 bases between. CDR3 length: 13 residues. The CDR3 nucleotides are TGTGCCATCAGGAAAAACGGAGGGGGAGAAGCTTTCTTT. Translated, it gives CAIRKNGGGEAFF.

The genes are TRBV5-5 and TRBJ2-3; maybe TRBD1 (7 bases). The CDR3 extends over 15 amino acids. Germline V gives CDR1 SGHKS, CDR2 YYEKEE (reference sequence). The V end was cut by 3 bases, the J end by 3 bases, with 14 bases between. Written as DNA, the CDR3 is TGTGCCAGCAGCTCCTCAGGGGGGCGGACAGATACGCAGTATTTT. It codes for CASSSSGGRTDTQYF.

This sequence joins TRBV7-2 and TRBJ2-4; 9 positions agree with TRBD1. This CDR3 comprises 15 residues. The J segment lost 7 bases and the V segment lost 5 bases, leaving 9 bases of the junction unmatched. Germline assignment: CDR1 SGHTA and CDR2 FQGNSA. CDR3 coding DNA: TGTGCCAGCAGCGAACCGGGACAGGGCCGCAACATTCAGTACTTC. This gives the protein CASSEPGQGRNIQYF.

V and J are TRBV6-5 and TRBJ1-5, with D possibly being TRBD1 (6 bases). This CDR3 comprises 15 residues. CDR1 and CDR2 from the germline V gene are MNHEY and SVGAGI. Trimming left V 5 bases short and J 0 bases short, with 11 bases between. The CDR3 is CASSRDIDSNQPQHF. The CDR3 DNA is TGTGCCAGCAGTCGGGACATAGATAGCAATCAGCCCCAGCATTTT.

The J gene is TRBJ2-5, the V gene TRBV5-8; perhaps TRBD2 as D (6 bases). The tail of the sequence fits TRBJ2-7 better, so the J call may be wrong. The CDR3 has 15 residues. Germline V gene data show CDR1 as SGHTS and CDR2 as YDEGEE. The CDR3 region has the DNA TGTGCCAGCAGCTTGGTCGCGGGGCCAACATACGAGCAGTACTTC. Translated, it gives CASSLVAGPTYEQYF.

J is TRBJ2-2 and V is TRBV5-1; D remains unclear. Germline assignment: CDR1 SGHRS and CDR2 YFSETQ. This CDR3 has 16 amino acids. With 0 bases removed from V and 1 base from J, the gap between germline ends came to 10 bases. The CDR3 loop is CASSLGARRNTGELFF. The CDR3 nucleotides are TGCGCCAGCAGCTTGGGGGCCCGCAGGAACACCGGGGAGCTGTTTTTT.

This chain joins TRBV6-5 and TRBJ2-1; D tentatively fits TRBD1 or TRBD2 (5 bases each). Trimming took off 5 bases at V and 5 bases at J, with 10 bases between the two ends. The CDR3 length is 13 residues. Germline CDR1 is MNHEY and CDR2 is SVGAGI. For the CDR3, the DNA is TGTGCCAGCAGTCGGACGGGACACAATGAGCAGTTCTTC. Its protein is CASSRTGHNEQFF.

The V and J genes are TRBV2 and TRBJ2-5; the D gene is possibly TRBD2 (6 bases). Trimming took 4 bases from V and 4 from J, leaving 10 bases between them. The CDR3 spans 13 residues. From germline, CDR1 is SNHLY and CDR2 FYNNEI. The chain's CDR3 is CASSGQGGETQYF. In nucleotides, the CDR3 is TGTGCCAGCAGTGGGCAGGGAGGAGAGACCCAGTACTTC.

V and J are TRBV30 and TRBJ1-6, with TRBD1 matching over 10 bases. Germline trimming cut 5 bases from V and 8 bases from J; bases unmatched to any gene: 3. Germline-derived CDR1 and CDR2 are GTSNPN and SVGIG (reference sequence). CDR3 length equals 13 residues. The CDR3 DNA is TGTGCCTGGGGGGGACAGGGGTATTCACCCCTCCACTTT. This gives the protein CAWGGQGYSPLHF.

J is TRBJ1-2 and V is TRBV7-8; D might be TRBD1 (5 bases). The CDR3 runs 15 residues. V lost 1 base, J lost 0 bases, and 9 bases lay in between. Looked up from germline, CDR1 is SGHVS and CDR2 is FQNEAQ. CDR3 amino acids: CASSLDGAANYGYTF. CDR3 bases: TGTGCCAGCAGCTTAGATGGGGCGGCTAACTATGGCTACACCTTC.

This clone is a singleton in its sample. The V call is TRBV11-2, the J call TRBJ1-4; the D gene is possibly TRBD1 (5 bases). Germline V gene sequence: CDR1 SGHAT, CDR2 FQNNGV. Trimming stripped 3 bases from V and 8 bases from J, with 22 bases between. This CDR3 spans 17 amino acids. The CDR3 is CASSFRGVVQGREKLFF. The CDR3 bases are TGTGCCAGCAGCTTCCGGGGGGTTGTGCAGGGAAGAGAAAAACTGTTTTTT. Supplemented by reference TRBV11-2 and TRBJ1-4, the full variable domain reads EAGVAQSPRYKIIEKRQSVAFWCNPISGHATLYWYQQILGQGPKLLIQFQNNGVVDDSQLPKDRFSAERLKGVDSTLKIQPAKLEDSAVYLCASSFRGVVQGREKLFFGSGTQLSVL.

V usage is TRBV2 and J usage is TRBJ1-1, with D maybe TRBD1 (5 bases). This CDR3 is built from 13 residues. CDR1 is SNHLY and CDR2 is FYNNEI in the germline V gene. Trimming shortened V by 4 bases and J by 1 base, and 7 bases separated the two germline ends. The CDR3 region has the DNA TGTGCCAGCAGTGGACAGCCGAACACTGAAGCTTTCTTT. Protein product: CASSGQPNTEAFF.

This chain connects TRBV29-1 to TRBJ2-1; 8 bases are shared with TRBD2. The CDR3 spans 14 residues. Germline V gives CDR1 SQVTM, CDR2 ANQGSEA. After removal of 6 bases from V and 6 bases from J, the junction contained 10 bases not matched to a gene. The CDR3 sequence is CSVAPGGVGNEQFF. CDR3 coding DNA: TGCAGCGTAGCACCGGGGGGGGTCGGCAATGAGCAGTTCTTC.

The V and J genes are TRBV5-1 and TRBJ2-5; a possible D gene is TRBD2 (5 bases). CDR3 size: 14 residues. The V end lost 4 bases, the J end lost 1 base, and 11 bases lay between the germline ends. Germline loops: CDR1 SGHRS, CDR2 YFSETQ. CDR3 bases: TGCGCCAGCAGCAAGGGCGGGCCCCAAGAGACCCAGTACTTC. Translating gives CASSKGGPQETQYF.

This CDR3 reads CASSIMGGATYEQYF. CDR3 bases: TGTGCCAGTAGTATCATGGGGGGTGCTACCTACGAGCAGTACTTC. This chain connects TRBV19 to TRBJ2-7; possibly TRBD2 for D (6 bases). CDR3 length: 15 residues. V was shortened by 3 bases and J by 2 bases, with 14 bases between the two germline ends. CDR1 and CDR2 (germline): LNHDA, SQIVND (reference sequence). The variable domain in full, completed from reference TRBV19 and TRBJ2-7, reads DGGITQSPKYLFRKEGQNVTLSCEQNLNHDAMYWYRQDPGQGLRLIYYSQIVNDFQKGDIAEGYSVSREKKESFPLTVTSAQKNPTAFYLCASSIMGGATYEQYFGPGTRLTVT.

In this sample, this clone turned up once. The gene calls are TRBV5-5 and TRBJ2-3; no reliable D call. Trimming shortened V by 1 base and J by 4 bases, and 19 bases separated the two germline ends. The CDR3 is made up of 17 amino acids. CDR1 is SGHKS, CDR2 YYEKEE, per germline (reference sequence). The CDR3 loop reads CASSLWRSNRGSDTQYF. In DNA form, the CDR3 reads TGTGCCAGCAGCTTGTGGCGCTCCAACCGCGGCTCAGATACGCAGTATTTT.

This clone came up a few times. This chain uses TRBV10-2 with TRBJ1-1; D uncertain. CDR1 WSHSY and CDR2 SAAADI come from the germline V gene. V was pared by 1 base and J by 1 base, with 7 bases between. The length of the CDR3 is 14 residues. This chain's CDR3 is CASSEYGTNTEAFF. CDR3 nucleotides: TGCGCCAGCAGTGAGTACGGTACGAACACTGAAGCTTTCTTT.

The CDR3: CASRGLAGATYEQYF. CDR3 in DNA: TGTGCCAGCAGAGGACTAGCGGGGGCTACCTACGAGCAGTACTTC. The V gene is TRBV6-5, the J gene TRBJ2-7, with 13 bases aligning to TRBD2. Per the germline V gene, CDR1 is MNHEY and CDR2 is SVGAGI. The CDR3 sequence is 15 residues long. The V segment lost 6 bases and the J segment 2 bases; nucleotides outside the gene matches: 4.

The chain is built from TRBV7-9 and TRBJ1-1; D gene uncertain. This CDR3 is built from 12 residues. Trimming cost V 3 bases and J 8 bases, with 10 bases left between them. Germline-derived CDR1 and CDR2 are SEHNR and FQNEAQ (reference sequence). The CDR3 protein is CASSFRDLEAFF. The CDR3 DNA reads TGTGCCAGCAGCTTCCGGGATCTAGAAGCTTTCTTT.

The genes are TRBV6-5 and TRBJ2-1; D not certain. Germline CDR1 is MNHEY and CDR2 is SVGAGI. The CDR3 has 13 residues. V was clipped by 3 bases and J by 11 bases, with 14 bases between them. In DNA, the CDR3 is TGTGCCAGCAGTTATAACCGAGCCCTTCAGCAGTTCTTC. Its translation: CASSYNRALQQFF.

This clone was picked up one time. V and J are TRBV28 and TRBJ2-4; D unclear. CDR1 and CDR2 (germline): MDHEN, SYDVKM. Trimming stripped 7 bases from V and 13 bases from J, with 14 bases between. The CDR3 runs to 11 residues. CDR3 protein: CASTDQERQYF. DNA for the CDR3: TGTGCCAGCACCGACCAAGAAAGACAGTACTTC.

The rearrangement joins TRBV19 to TRBJ1-5; possibly TRBD1 for D (5 bases). V was shortened by 4 bases and J by 5 bases, with 21 bases between the two germline ends. The CDR3 sequence is 17 residues long. Per the germline V gene, CDR1 is LNHDA and CDR2 is SQIVND (reference sequence). The CDR3 sequence: CASSKKGTQGRYQPQHF. In DNA form, the CDR3 reads TGTGCCAGTAGTAAGAAAGGGACTCAAGGGCGGTATCAGCCCCAGCATTTT.

This chain connects TRBV27 to TRBJ2-2, with D perhaps TRBD2 (5 bases). The CDR3 has 17 residues. V dropped 5 bases and J dropped 3 bases, with 19 bases sitting between them. CDR1 is MNHEY and CDR2 is SMNVEV in the germline V gene (reference sequence). Here the CDR3 DNA reads TGTGCCAGCAGTCTTACAGTCGGGATCGGGGACACCGGGGAGCTGTTTTTT. Its protein is CASSLTVGIGDTGELFF.

The chain combines TRBV11-2 with TRBJ2-6, with 10 positions matching TRBD1. CDR1 and CDR2 from the germline V gene are SGHAT and FQNNGV. V lost 2 bases, J lost 2 bases, and 6 bases stayed unmatched. CDR3 length equals 18 residues. CDR3 in DNA: TGTGCCAGCAGCTTACGGGACAGGGGCCTAACTGGGGCCAACGTCCTGACTTTC. Translated, it gives CASSLRDRGLTGANVLTF. The full variable domain, its missing parts supplied by reference TRBV11-2 and TRBJ2-6, is EAGVAQSPRYKIIEKRQSVAFWCNPISGHATLYWYQQILGQGPKLLIQFQNNGVVDDSQLPKDRFSAERLKGVDSTLKIQPAKLEDSAVYLCASSLRDRGLTGANVLTFGAGSRLTVL.